These 13 T cell receptor beta chains were all obtained from the same sample, sequenced in a study of T cell changes during pregnancy in multiple sclerosis. Generated by immunoSEQ multiplex PCR, the TCRdb table keeps only in-frame clones and is missing some. The sample consists of 55,000 to 80,000 clones, roughly 94% of them appearing once. The input for sequencing was peripheral blood, taken in the third trimester of pregnancy. The receptors derive from a female donor with multiple sclerosis, enrolled in a pregnancy study.

V gene TRBV6-4 combines with J gene TRBJ1-2; D may be TRBD1 (5 bases). Germline CDR1 MRHNA, CDR2 SNTAGT. V was cut by 6 bases and J by 4 bases, with 12 bases left in between. The CDR3 loop spans 13 amino acids. CDR3 sequence reads: CASSRGGRYGYTF. CDR3 nucleotide sequence: TGTGCCAGCAGCCGCGGGGGTCGCTATGGCTACACCTTC.

The chain carries TRBV9 and TRBJ1-4; 9 bases are a match to TRBD1. The CDR3 loop spans 15 amino acids. Germline loops: CDR1 SGDLS, CDR2 YYNGEE. V lost 3 bases and J lost 5; bases outside the gene matches: 5. CDR3 in amino acids: CASSARQGGNEKLFF. The CDR3 region has the DNA TGTGCCAGCAGCGCTAGACAGGGGGGGAATGAAAAACTGTTTTTT.

V is TRBV29-1 and J is TRBJ1-3; TRBD1 matches 9 bases. V shed 7 bases and J 1 base; nucleotides not matched to a gene: 8. The CDR3 is made up of 15 amino acids. Looked up from germline, CDR1 is SQVTM and CDR2 is ANQGSEA. CDR3 loop: CSAWDREESGNTIYF. Written as DNA, the CDR3 is TGCAGCGCGTGGGACAGGGAGGAATCTGGAAACACCATATATTTT.

This clone came up a few times. This chain links TRBV10-3 with TRBJ1-4; D gene unclear. The length of the CDR3 is 12 residues. V dropped 5 bases and J dropped 5 bases, with 6 bases sitting between them. CDR1 and CDR2 (germline): ENHRY, SYGVKD. The CDR3 spells CAISQENEKLFF. CDR3 bases: TGTGCCATCAGTCAAGAGAATGAAAAACTGTTTTTT.

V usage is TRBV18 and J usage is TRBJ1-2; D is unclear. With 3 bases removed from V and 3 bases from J, the gap between germline ends came to 17 bases. This CDR3 is built from 16 residues. Germline CDR1 and CDR2: KGHSH and LQKENI. The CDR3 spells CASSPSLMAGDYGYTF. CDR3 sequence (DNA): TGTGCCAGCTCACCCTCCTTAATGGCGGGCGACTATGGCTACACCTTC.

The chain combines TRBV5-6 with TRBJ1-1; tentatively, D is TRBD1 (6 bases). Trimming shortened V by 7 bases and J by 3 bases, and 25 bases separated the two germline ends. The CDR3 has 17 residues. Germline V CDR1 and CDR2: SGHDT, YYEEEE. In nucleotides, the CDR3 is TGTGCCAGCCGAGGGTGGTCGGGAGGGGGGCTCCACACTGAAGCTTTCTTT. Translation gives CASRGWSGGGLHTEAFF.

The chain carries TRBV7-3 and TRBJ2-1, with 7 bases lining up with TRBD1. Germline CDR1 and CDR2: SGHTA and FQGTGA. This CDR3 spans 15 amino acids. Trimming cost V 2 bases and J 0 bases; bases outside gene matches: 1. CDR3 nucleotides: TGTGCCAGCAGCTTAGGGACAGTCTCCTACAATGAGCAGTTCTTC. It translates to CASSLGTVSYNEQFF.

The V call is TRBV7-6, the J call TRBJ2-7; TRBD1 agrees at 9 bases. This CDR3 has 14 residues. The V gene's germline CDR1 is SGHVS and CDR2 FNYEAQ. The J segment lost 2 bases and the V segment lost 5 bases, leaving 4 bases of the junction unmatched. CDR3 sequence: CASSPRQGAYEQYF. Written as DNA, the CDR3 is TGTGCCAGCAGCCCCCGACAGGGGGCCTACGAGCAGTACTTC.

The chain employs TRBV29-1 and TRBJ2-1; D gene ambiguous. CDR1 is SQVTM and CDR2 is ANQGSEA in the germline V gene. The CDR3 runs to 15 residues. V lost 6 bases and J 0 bases, leaving 15 bases between the germline ends. For the CDR3, the DNA is TGCAGCGTCCCCTCGACGTGGAGCTCCTACAATGAGCAGTTCTTC. It yields the protein CSVPSTWSSYNEQFF.

This clone has more than one count but fewer than ten. The rearrangement uses TRBV18 and TRBJ1-3; D might be TRBD1 (5 bases). The CDR3 runs 15 residues. The ends were cut back, 2 bases at V and 1 base at J, with 9 bases in the middle. Germline assignment: CDR1 KGHSH and CDR2 LQKENI. The CDR3 sequence is CASSPMQGSGNTIYF. DNA of the CDR3: TGTGCCAGCTCACCAATGCAGGGTTCTGGAAACACCATATATTTT. The full variable domain, its missing parts supplied by reference TRBV18 and TRBJ1-3, is NAGVMQNPRHLVRRRGQEARLRCSPMKGHSHVYWYRQLPEEGLKFMVYLQKENIIDESGMPKERFSAEFPKEGPSILRIQQVVRGDSAAYFCASSPMQGSGNTIYFGEGSWLTVV.

A single count supports this clone. The V gene is TRBV10-3, the J gene TRBJ2-3; 7 bases line up with TRBD1. Germline V CDR1 and CDR2: ENHRY, SYGVKD. V lost 7 bases, J lost 5 bases, and 6 bases stayed unmatched. The length of the CDR3 is 13 residues. The CDR3 DNA follows: TGTGCCATCATAAGGGGGCCTGGAGATACGCAGTATTTT. Translated: CAIIRGPGDTQYF.

This clone came up once. The chain links TRBV4-3 to TRBJ1-1; 9 positions match TRBD1. CDR3 length: 16 residues. Germline V gene data show CDR1 as LGHNA and CDR2 as YSLEER. Germline trimming cut 1 base from V and 8 bases from J; bases unmatched to any gene: 11. CDR3 protein: CASSQVSAGTGREAFF. The CDR3 region has the DNA TGCGCCAGCAGCCAAGTGTCCGCCGGGACAGGGAGGGAAGCTTTCTTT.

The sample holds one count of this clone. V and J are TRBV7-2 and TRBJ2-3, with 7 nucleotides matching TRBD1. This CDR3 is 16 amino acids long. The germline CDR1 and CDR2 sequences are SGHTA and FQGNSA. The ends lost 5 bases at V and 2 bases at J; junction bases unmatched: 10. The CDR3 region has the DNA TGTGCCAGCAGCCTAAGGACGACAGGGATCACAGATACGCAGTATTTT. Translation: CASSLRTTGITDTQYF.